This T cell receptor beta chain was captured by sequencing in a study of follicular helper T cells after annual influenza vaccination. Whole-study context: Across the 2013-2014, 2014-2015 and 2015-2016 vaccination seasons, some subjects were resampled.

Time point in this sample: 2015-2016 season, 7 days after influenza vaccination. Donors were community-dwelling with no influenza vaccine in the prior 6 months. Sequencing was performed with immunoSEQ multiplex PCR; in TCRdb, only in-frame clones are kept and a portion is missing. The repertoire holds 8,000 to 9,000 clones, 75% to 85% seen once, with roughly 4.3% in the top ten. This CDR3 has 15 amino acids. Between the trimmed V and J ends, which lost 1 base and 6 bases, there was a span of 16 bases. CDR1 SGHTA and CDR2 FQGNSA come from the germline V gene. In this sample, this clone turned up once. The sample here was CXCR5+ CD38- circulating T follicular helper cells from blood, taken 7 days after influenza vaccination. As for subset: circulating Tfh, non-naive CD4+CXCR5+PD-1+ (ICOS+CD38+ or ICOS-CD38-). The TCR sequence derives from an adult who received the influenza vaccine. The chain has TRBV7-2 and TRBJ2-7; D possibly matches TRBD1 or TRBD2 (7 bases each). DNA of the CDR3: TGTGCCAGCAGCTTAGTAGGGGCAGGGGGGGCCGAGCAGTACTTC. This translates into CASSLVGAGGAEQYF.